This T cell receptor (beta chain) was identified during a study of T cell repertoires in cytomegalovirus infection. Points from the study as a whole: The response measured ex vivo was dominated by TCR beta clonotypes (HLA-C-restricted and CMV-specific). Carriers of CMV plus the relevant HLA were identified by cumulative public TCR beta family frequency.

V was clipped by 2 bases and J by 0 bases, with 34 bases between them. Germline V gene sequence: CDR1 DFQATT, CDR2 SNEGSKA (reference sequence). The CDR3 contains 22 residues. This clonotype appeared many times. Its antigen is not known. Each CDR3 protein gets one entry after TCRdb re-called the reads with MiXCR. The profile shows about 100,000 distinct CDR3 sequences, 16% of them singletons. The clonotype was recovered from a human donor in good health (CMV status not recorded). Some clones in this sample may be carry-over from other donors' samples. V is TRBV20-1 and J is TRBJ1-2, with D tentatively TRBD1 (5 bases). Material for sequencing was PBMCs. The CDR3 reads CSARHQGSGPFKGSQANYGYTF. For the CDR3, the DNA is TGCAGTGCTAGACACCAGGGATCGGGGCCCTTCAAAGGATCTCAAGCTAACTATGGCTACACCTTC.